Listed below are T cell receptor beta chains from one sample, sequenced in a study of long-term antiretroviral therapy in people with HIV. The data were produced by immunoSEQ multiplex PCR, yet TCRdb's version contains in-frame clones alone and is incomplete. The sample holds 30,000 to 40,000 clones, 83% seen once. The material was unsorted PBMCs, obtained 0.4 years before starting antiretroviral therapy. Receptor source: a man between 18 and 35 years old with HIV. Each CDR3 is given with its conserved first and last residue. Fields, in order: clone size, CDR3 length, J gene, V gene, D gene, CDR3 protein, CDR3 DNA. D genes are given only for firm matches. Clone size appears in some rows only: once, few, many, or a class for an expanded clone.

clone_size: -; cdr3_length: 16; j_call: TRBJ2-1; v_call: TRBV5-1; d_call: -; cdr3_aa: CASSLSVRRGYNEQFF; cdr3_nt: TGCGCCAGCAGCTTGTCGGTCCGAAGGGGCTACAATGAGCAGTTCTTC
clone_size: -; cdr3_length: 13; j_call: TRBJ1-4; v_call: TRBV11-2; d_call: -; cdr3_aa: CASSLRGGYALFF; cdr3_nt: TGTGCCAGCAGCTTAAGGGGCGGATATGCTCTGTTTTTT
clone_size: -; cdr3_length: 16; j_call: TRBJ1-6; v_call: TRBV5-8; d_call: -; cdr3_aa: CASSSIGESYNSPLHF; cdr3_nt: TGTGCCAGCAGCTCTATCGGGGAGTCCTATAATTCACCCCTCCACTTT
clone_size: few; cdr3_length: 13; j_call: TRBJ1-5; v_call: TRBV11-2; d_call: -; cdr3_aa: CASSLQPGGPQHF; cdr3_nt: TGTGCCAGCAGCTTACAACCCGGCGGGCCCCAGCATTTT
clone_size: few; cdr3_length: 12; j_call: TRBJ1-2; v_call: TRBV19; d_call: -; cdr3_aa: CASRPGVYGYTF; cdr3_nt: TGTGCCAGTAGACCAGGCGTCTATGGCTACACCTTC
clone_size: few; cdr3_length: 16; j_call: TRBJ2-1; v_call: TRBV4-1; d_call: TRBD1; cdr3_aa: CASSLRSTGFYNEQFF; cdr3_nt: TGCGCCAGCAGCCTTCGATCGACAGGGTTCTACAATGAGCAGTTCTTC
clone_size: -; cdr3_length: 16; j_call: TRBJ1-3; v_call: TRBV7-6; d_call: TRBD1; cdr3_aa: CASSVGQGVFGNTIYF; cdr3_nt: TGTGCCAGCAGCGTGGGACAGGGGGTTTTTGGAAACACCATATATTTT
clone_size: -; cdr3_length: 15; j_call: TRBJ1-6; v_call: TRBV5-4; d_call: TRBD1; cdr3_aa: CASSPDRVRNSPLHF; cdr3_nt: TGTGCCAGCAGTCCTGACAGGGTGCGGAATTCACCCCTCCACTTT
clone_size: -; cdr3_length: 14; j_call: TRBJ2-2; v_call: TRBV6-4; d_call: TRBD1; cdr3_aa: CASKRTGETGELFF; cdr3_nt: TGTGCCAGCAAGCGGACAGGCGAGACCGGGGAGCTGTTTTTT
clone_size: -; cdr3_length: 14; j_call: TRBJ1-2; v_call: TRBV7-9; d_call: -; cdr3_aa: CASSWGGANYGYTF; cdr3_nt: TGTGCCAGCAGCTGGGGTGGAGCTAACTATGGCTACACCTTC
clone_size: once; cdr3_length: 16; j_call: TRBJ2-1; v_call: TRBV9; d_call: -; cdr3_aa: CASSVLGALTTNEQFF; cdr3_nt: TGTGCCAGCAGCGTTCTAGGCGCGCTTACTACGAATGAGCAGTTCTTC
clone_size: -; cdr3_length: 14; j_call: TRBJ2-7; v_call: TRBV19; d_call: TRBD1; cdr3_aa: CASGDRDGSYEQYF; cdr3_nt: TGTGCCAGTGGAGACAGGGATGGGTCCTACGAGCAGTACTTC
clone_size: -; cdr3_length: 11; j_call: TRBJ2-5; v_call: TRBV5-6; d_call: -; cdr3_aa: CASSTGETQYF; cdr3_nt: TGTGCCAGCAGCACGGGAGAGACCCAGTACTTC
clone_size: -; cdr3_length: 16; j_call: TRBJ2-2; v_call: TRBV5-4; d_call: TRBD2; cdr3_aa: CASSRGLAGNTGELFF; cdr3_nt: TGTGCCAGCAGCCGGGGACTAGCGGGCAACACCGGGGAGCTGTTTTTT
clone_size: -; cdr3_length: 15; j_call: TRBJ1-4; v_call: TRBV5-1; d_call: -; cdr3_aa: CASSLAGATNEKLFF; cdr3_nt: TGCGCCAGCAGCTTGGCGGGTGCAACTAATGAAAAACTGTTTTTT
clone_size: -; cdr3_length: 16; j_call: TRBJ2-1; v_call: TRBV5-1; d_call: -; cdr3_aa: CASSLVRTETYNEQFF; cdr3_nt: TGCGCCAGCAGCTTGGTCCGGACAGAGACCTACAATGAGCAGTTCTTC
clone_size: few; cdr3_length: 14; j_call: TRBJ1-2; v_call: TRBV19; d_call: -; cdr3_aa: CASSTSLTNYGYTF; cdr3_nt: TGTGCCAGTAGTACCTCCTTAACTAACTATGGCTACACCTTC
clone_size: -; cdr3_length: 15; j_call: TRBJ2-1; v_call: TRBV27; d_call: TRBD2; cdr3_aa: CASSFGTSGNNEQFF; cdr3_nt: TGTGCCAGCAGTTTCGGGACTAGCGGGAACAATGAGCAGTTCTTC
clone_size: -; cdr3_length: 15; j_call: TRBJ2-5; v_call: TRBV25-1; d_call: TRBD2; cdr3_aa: CASSALAGPQETQYF; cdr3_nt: TGTGCCAGCAGTGCCCTAGCGGGGCCCCAAGAGACCCAGTACTTC
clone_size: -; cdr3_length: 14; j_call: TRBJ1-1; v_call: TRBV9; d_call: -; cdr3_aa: CASSGRGGRTEAFF; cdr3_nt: TGTGCCAGCAGCGGTAGAGGGGGACGGACTGAAGCTTTCTTT
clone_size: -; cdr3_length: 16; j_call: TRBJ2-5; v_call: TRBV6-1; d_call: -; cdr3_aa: CASSESGLTYQETQYF; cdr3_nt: TGTGCCAGCAGTGAATCGGGACTGACGTACCAAGAGACCCAGTACTTC
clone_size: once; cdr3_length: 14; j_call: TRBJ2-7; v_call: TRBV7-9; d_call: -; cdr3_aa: CASSETGEVSEQYF; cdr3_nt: TGTGCCAGCAGCGAAACAGGAGAAGTTTCCGAGCAGTACTTC
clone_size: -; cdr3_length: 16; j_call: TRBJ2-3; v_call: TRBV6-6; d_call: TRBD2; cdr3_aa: CASSYSRGGRTDTQYF; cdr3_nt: TGTGCCAGCAGTTACTCGCGCGGGGGACGAACAGATACGCAGTATTTT
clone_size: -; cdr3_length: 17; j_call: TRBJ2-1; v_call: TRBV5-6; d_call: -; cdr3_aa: CASSLASSAHLLSEQFF; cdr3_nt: TGTGCCAGCAGCTTGGCCTCCAGCGCCCATCTCCTAAGTGAGCAGTTCTTC
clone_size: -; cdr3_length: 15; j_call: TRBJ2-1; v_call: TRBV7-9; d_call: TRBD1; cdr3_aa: CASSSTGTSYNEQFF; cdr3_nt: TGTGCCAGCAGCTCGACAGGGACATCCTACAATGAGCAGTTCTTC
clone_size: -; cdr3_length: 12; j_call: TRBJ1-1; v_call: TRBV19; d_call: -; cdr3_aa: CASSIIRGEAFF; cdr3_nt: TGTGCCAGTAGTATTATTAGGGGTGAAGCTTTCTTT
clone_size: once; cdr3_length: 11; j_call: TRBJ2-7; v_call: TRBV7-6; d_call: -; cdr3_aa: CASSLRYEQYF; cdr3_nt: TGTGCCAGCAGCTTACGCTACGAGCAGTACTTC
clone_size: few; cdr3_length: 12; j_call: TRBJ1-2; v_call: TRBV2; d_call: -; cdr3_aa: CASSGQDYGYTF; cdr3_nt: TGTGCCAGCAGTGGACAAGACTATGGCTACACCTTC
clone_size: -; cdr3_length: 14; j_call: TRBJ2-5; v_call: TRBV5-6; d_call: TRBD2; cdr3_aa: CASSLGLAGETQYF; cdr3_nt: TGTGCCAGCAGCCTGGGGCTAGCGGGAGAGACCCAGTACTTC
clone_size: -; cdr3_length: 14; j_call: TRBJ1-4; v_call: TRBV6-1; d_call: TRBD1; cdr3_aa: CASSYGTENEKLFF; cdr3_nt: TGTGCCAGCTCGTACGGGACAGAGAATGAAAAACTGTTTTTT
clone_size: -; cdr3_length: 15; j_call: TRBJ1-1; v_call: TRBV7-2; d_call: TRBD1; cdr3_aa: CASSFRGRGLTEAFF; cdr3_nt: TGTGCCAGCAGCTTTAGGGGGAGGGGGCTCACTGAAGCTTTCTTT
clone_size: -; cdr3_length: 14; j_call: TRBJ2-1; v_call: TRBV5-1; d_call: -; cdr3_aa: CASSEGGSYNEQFF; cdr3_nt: TGCGCCAGCAGCGAAGGGGGTTCCTACAATGAGCAGTTCTTC
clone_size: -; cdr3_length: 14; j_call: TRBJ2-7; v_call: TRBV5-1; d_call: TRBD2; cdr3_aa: CASRGGLAGEGQYF; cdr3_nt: TGCGCCAGCCGCGGAGGACTAGCGGGAGAGGGGCAGTACTTC
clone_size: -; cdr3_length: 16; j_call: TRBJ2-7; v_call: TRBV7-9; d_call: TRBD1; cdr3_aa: CASSRPQGAVDYEQYF; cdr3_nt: TGTGCCAGCAGCCGTCCTCAGGGGGCGGTTGATTACGAGCAGTACTTC
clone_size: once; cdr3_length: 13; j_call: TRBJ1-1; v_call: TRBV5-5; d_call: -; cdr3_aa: CASSLLAGFEAFF; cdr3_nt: TGTGCCAGCAGCTTGCTCGCCGGCTTCGAAGCTTTCTTT
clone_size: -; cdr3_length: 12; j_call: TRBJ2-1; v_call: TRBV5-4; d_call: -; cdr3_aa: CASSPRSDEQFF; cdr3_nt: TGTGCCAGCAGTCCTCGTTCAGATGAGCAGTTCTTC
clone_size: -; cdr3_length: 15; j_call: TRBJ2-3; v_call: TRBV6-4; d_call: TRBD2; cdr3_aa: CASSEVAGGSDTQYF; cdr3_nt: TGTGCCAGCAGTGAAGTAGCGGGGGGCTCAGATACGCAGTATTTT
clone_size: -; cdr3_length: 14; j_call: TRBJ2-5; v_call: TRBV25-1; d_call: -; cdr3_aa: CASSEYSYRETQYF; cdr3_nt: TGTGCCAGCAGTGAATACAGCTATCGGGAGACCCAGTACTTC
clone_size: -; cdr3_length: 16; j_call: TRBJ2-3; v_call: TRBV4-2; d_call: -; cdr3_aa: CASSQLFGEVTDTQYF; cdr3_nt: TGTGCCAGCAGCCAATTGTTTGGAGAGGTAACAGATACGCAGTATTTT
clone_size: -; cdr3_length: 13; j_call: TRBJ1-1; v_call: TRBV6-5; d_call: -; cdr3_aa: CASSWYGETEAFF; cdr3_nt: TGTGCCAGCAGCTGGTATGGGGAGACTGAAGCTTTCTTT
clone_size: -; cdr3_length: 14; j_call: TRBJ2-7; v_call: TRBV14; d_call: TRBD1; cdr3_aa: CASSPGQGAREQYF; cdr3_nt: TGTGCCAGCAGCCCCGGACAGGGGGCACGCGAGCAGTACTTC
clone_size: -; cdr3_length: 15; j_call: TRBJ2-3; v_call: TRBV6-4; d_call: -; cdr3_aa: CASSEQGQEVDTQYF; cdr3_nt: TGTGCCAGCAGCGAACAGGGTCAGGAGGTTGATACGCAGTATTTT
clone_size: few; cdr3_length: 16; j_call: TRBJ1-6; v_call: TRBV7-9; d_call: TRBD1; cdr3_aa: CAGDTGVSSYNSPLHF; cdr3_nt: TGTGCCGGTGACACAGGGGTGAGCTCCTATAATTCACCCCTCCACTTT